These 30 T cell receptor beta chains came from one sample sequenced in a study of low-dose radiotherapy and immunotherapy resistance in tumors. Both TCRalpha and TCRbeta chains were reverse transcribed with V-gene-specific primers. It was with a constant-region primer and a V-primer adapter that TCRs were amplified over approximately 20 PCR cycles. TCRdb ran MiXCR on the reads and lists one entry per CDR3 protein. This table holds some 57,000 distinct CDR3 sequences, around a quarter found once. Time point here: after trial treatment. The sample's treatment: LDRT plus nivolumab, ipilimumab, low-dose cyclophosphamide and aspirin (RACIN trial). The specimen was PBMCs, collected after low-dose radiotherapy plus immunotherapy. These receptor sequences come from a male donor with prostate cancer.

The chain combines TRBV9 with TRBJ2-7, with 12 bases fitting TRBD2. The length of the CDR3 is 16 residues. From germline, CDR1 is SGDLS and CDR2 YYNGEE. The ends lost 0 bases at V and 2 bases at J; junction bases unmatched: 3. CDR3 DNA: TGTGCCAGCAGCGTAGTGGCTAGCGGGGGGGCCTACGAGCAGTACTTC. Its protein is CASSVVASGGAYEQYF.

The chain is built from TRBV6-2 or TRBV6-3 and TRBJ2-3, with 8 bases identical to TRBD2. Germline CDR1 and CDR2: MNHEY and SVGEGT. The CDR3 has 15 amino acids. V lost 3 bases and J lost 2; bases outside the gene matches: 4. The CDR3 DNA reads TGTGCCAGCAGTTATGGCGGGGGGATCACAGATACGCAGTATTTT. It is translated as CASSYGGGITDTQYF.

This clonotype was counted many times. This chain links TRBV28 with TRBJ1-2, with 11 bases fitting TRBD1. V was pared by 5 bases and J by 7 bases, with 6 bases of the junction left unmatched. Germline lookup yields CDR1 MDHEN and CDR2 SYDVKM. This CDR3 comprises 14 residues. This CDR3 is CASSLDRGPSGYTF. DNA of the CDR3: TGTGCCAGCAGTCTGGACAGGGGGCCTTCTGGCTACACCTTC.

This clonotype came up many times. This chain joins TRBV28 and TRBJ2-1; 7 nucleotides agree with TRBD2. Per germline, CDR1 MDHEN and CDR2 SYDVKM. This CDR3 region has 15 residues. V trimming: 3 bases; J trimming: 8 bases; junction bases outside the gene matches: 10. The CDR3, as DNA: TGTGCCAGCAGTTTTTCTGGCGGGAGTAGCGATGAGCAGTTCTTC. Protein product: CASSFSGGSSDEQFF.

Here the CDR3 DNA reads TGCAGTGCTAGGAGGGACTGGTCCGGGGACATTCAGTACTTC. Translation gives CSARRDWSGDIQYF. V and J are TRBV20-1 and TRBJ2-4, with TRBD2 as a possible D gene (6 bases). With 3 bases removed from V and 8 bases from J, the gap between germline ends came to 17 bases. This CDR3 is 14 amino acids long. Germline V gives CDR1 DFQATT, CDR2 SNEGSKA (reference sequence).

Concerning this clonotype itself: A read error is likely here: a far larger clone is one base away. CDR3 amino acids: CSAHSSGQPGEQFF. The CDR3 region has the DNA TGCAGTGCGCACTCTAGCGGCCAACCGGGTGAGCAGTTCTTC. The genes are TRBV20-1 and TRBJ2-1; 7 bases map to TRBD2. The CDR3 length is 14 residues. Germline V CDR1 and CDR2: DFQATT, SNEGSKA (reference sequence). Trimming cost V 6 bases and J 9 bases; bases outside gene matches: 14.

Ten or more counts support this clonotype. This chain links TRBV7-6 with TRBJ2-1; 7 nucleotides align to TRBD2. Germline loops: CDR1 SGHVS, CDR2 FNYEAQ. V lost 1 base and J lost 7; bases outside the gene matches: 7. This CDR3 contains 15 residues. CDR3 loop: CASSLGRENGNEQFF. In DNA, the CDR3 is TGTGCCAGCAGCTTAGGGCGGGAGAATGGGAATGAGCAGTTCTTC.

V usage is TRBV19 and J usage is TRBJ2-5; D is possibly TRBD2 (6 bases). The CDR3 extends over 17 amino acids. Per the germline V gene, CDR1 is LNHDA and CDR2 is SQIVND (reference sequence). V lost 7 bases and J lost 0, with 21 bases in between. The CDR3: CASTRRILRGNQETQYF. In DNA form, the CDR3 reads TGTGCCAGTACCCGACGGATATTACGGGGGAACCAAGAGACCCAGTACTTC.

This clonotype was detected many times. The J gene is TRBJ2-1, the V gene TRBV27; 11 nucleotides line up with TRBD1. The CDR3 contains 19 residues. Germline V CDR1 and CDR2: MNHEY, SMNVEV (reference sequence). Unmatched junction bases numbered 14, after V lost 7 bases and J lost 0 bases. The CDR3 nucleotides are TGTGCCAGCACCATGCGGGGACAGGGGGTTAGGAGCTCCTACAATGAGCAGTTCTTC. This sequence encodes CASTMRGQGVRSSYNEQFF.

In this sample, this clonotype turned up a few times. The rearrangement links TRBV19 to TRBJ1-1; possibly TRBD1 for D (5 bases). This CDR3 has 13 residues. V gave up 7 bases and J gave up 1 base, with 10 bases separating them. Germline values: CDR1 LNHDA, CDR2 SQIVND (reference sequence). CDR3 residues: CASTLTENTEAFF. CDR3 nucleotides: TGTGCCAGTACCCTGACAGAGAACACTGAAGCTTTCTTT.

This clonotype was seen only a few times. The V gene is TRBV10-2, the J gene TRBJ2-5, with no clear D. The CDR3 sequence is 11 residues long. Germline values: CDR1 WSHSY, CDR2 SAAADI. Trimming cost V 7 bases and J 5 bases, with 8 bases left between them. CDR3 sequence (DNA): TGCGCCAGCAATTACGGGGAGACCCAGTACTTC. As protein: CASNYGETQYF.

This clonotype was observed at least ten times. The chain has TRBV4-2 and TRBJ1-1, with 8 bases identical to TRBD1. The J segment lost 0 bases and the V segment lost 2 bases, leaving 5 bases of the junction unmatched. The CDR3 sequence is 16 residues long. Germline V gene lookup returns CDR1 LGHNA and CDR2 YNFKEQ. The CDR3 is CASSQSPGQVNTEAFF. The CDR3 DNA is TGTGCCAGCAGCCAATCCCCGGGACAGGTGAACACTGAAGCTTTCTTT.

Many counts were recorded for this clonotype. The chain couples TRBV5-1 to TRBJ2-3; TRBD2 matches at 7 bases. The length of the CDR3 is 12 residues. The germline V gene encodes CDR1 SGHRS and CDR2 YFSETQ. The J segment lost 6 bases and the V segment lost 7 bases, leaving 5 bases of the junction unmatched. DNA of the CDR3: TGCGCCAGCGGACTAGAGGGGGATACGCAGTATTTT. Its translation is CASGLEGDTQYF.

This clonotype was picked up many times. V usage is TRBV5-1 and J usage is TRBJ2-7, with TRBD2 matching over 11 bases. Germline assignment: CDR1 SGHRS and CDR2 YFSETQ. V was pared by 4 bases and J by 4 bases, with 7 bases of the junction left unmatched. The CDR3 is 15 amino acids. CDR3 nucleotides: TGCGCCAGCAGCGAAGGGACTAGCGGAATTTACGAGCAGTACTTC. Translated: CASSEGTSGIYEQYF.

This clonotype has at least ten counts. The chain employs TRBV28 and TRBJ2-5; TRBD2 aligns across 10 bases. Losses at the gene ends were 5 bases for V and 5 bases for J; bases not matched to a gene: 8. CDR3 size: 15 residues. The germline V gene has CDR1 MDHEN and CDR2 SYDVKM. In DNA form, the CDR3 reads TGTGCCAGCAGTCGACAGCGGGAGGGCCGGGAGACCCAGTACTTC. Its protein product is CASSRQREGRETQYF.

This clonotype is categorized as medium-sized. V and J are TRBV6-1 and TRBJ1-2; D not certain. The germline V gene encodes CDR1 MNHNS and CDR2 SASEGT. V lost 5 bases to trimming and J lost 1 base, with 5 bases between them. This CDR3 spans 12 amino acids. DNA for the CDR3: TGTGCCAGCAGTAACAATAACTATGGCTACACCTTC. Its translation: CASSNNNYGYTF.

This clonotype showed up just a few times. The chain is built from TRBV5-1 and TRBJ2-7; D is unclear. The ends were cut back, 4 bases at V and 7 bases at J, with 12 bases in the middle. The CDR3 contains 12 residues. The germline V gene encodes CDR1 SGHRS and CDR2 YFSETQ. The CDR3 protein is CASSQDLREQYF. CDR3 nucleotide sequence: TGCGCCAGCAGCCAGGACCTTCGGGAGCAGTACTTC.

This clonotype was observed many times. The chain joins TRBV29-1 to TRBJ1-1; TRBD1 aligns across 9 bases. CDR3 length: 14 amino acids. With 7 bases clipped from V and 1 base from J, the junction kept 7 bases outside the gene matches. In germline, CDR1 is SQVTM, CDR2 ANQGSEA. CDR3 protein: CSGGTGGANTEAFF. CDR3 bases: TGCAGCGGGGGCACAGGGGGCGCGAACACTGAAGCTTTCTTT. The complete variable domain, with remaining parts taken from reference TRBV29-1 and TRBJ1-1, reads SAVISQKPSRDICQRGTSLTIQCQVDSQVTMMFWYRQQPGQSLTLIATANQGSEATYESGFVIDKFPISRPNLTFSTLTVSNMSPEDSSIYLCSGGTGGANTEAFFGQGTRLTVV.

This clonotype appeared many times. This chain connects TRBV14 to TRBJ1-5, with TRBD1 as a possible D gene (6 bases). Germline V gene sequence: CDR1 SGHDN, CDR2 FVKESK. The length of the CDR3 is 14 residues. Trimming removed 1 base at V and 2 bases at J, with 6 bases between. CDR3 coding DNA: TGTGCCAGCAGCCAAGGACAGGGCAATCAGCCCCAGCATTTT. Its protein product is CASSQGQGNQPQHF. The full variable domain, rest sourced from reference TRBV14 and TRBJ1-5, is EAGVTQFPSHSVIEKGQTVTLRCDPISGHDNLYWYRRVMGKEIKFLLHFVKESKQDESGMPNNRFLAERTGGTYSTLKVQPAELEDSGVYFCASSQGQGNQPQHFGDGTRLSIL.

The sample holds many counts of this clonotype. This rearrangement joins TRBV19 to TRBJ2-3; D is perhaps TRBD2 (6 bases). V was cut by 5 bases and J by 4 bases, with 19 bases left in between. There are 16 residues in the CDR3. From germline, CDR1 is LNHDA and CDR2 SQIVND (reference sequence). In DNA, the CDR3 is TGTGCCAGTAGTCGTCCCTGGGGGGACCGTCCAGATACGCAGTATTTT. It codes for CASSRPWGDRPDTQYF.

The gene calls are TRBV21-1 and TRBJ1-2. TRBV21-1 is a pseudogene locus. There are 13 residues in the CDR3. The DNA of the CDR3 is TGTGCCAGCAGCAAAGTGCGGAACTATGGCTACACCTTC. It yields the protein CASSKVRNYGYTF.

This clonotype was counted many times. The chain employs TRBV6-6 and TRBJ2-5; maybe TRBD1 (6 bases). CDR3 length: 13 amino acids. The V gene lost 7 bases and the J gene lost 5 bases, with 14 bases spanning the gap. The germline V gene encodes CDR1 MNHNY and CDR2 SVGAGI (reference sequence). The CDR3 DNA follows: TGTGCCAGCATGTCAGGGGCCAGGGAGACCCAGTACTTC. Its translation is CASMSGARETQYF.

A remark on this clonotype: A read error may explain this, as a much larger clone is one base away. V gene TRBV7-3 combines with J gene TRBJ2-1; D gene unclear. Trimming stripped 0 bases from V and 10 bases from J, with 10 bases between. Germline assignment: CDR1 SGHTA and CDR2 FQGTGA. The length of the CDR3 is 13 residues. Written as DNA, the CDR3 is TGTGCCAGCAGCTTAACGTCCAACGTCGAGCAGTTCTTC. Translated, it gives CASSLTSNVEQFF.

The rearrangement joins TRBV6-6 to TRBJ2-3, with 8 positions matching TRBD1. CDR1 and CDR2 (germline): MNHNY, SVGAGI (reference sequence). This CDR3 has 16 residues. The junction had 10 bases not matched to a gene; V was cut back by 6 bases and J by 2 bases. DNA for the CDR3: TGTGCCAGCAGGCAGAATGACAGGGGATACACAGATACGCAGTATTTT. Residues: CASRQNDRGYTDTQYF.

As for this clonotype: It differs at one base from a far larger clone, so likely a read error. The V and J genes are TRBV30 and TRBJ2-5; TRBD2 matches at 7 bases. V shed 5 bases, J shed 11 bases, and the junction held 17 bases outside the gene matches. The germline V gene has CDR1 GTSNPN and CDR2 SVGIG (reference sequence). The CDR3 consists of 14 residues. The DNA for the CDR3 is TGTGCCTGGGGGATGTCGGGAGCGGGGAATGAGCAGTACTTC. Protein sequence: CAWGMSGAGNEQYF.

DNA for the CDR3: TGTGCCAGCAGCCCGGGTGGGCCCCAGTTGTATGAGCAGTTCTTC. Translating it yields CASSPGGPQLYEQFF. The chain recombines TRBV7-9 with TRBJ2-1; D remains unclear. V gave up 5 bases and J gave up 8 bases, with 19 bases separating them. Per germline, CDR1 SEHNR and CDR2 FQNEAQ (reference sequence). CDR3 length: 15 amino acids.

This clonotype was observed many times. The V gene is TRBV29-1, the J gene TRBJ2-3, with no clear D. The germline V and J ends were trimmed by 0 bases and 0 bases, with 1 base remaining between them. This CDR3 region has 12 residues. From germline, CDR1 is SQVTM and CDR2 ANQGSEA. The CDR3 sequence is CSVEESTDTQYF. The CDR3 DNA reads TGCAGCGTTGAAGAAAGCACAGATACGCAGTATTTT.

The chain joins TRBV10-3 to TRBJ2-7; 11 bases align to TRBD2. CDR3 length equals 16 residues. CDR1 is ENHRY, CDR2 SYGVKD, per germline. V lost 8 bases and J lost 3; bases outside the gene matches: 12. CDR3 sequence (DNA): TGTGCCATCCGTCAACTAGCGGGAGCGGGTTACTACGAGCAGTACTTC. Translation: CAIRQLAGAGYYEQYF.

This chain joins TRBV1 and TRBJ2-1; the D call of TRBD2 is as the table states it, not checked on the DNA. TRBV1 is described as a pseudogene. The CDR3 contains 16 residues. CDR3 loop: CASSAAGTRGYNEQFF. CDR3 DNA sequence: TGTGCCAGCAGCGCCGCCGGGACTAGGGGGTACAATGAGCAGTTCTTC.

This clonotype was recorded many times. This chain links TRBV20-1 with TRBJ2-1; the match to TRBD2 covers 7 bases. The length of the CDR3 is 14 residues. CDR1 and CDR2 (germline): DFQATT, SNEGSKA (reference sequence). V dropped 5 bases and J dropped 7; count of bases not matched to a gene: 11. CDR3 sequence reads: CSALSGEGGNEQFF. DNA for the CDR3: TGCAGTGCTTTAAGCGGGGAGGGCGGGAATGAGCAGTTCTTC.